This T cell receptor (beta chain) was profiled in a study of T cells after yellow fever vaccination. TCRdb passed the 5' RACE reads through MiXCR, listing each CDR3 protein once. The sample carries about 74,000 distinct CDR3 sequences, around 6.9% recorded once. CDR1 and CDR2 (germline): SGHTA, FQGTGA. The CDR3 is 17 amino acids. The V and J ends lost 0 bases and 5 bases respectively, with 17 bases between them. This chain links TRBV7-3 with TRBJ2-1; tentatively, D is TRBD1 (5 bases). The receptor was derived from a man aged 18 to 29 who received the YFV17D yellow fever vaccine. The source was CD8+ T cells sorted from PBMCs, collected roughly 5 days after the first yellow fever vaccination. The CDR3 DNA follows: TGTGCCAGCAGCTTAACGGGGCTCGGCGGTGATAACAATGAGCAGTTCTTC. It encodes CASSLTGLGGDNNEQFF.